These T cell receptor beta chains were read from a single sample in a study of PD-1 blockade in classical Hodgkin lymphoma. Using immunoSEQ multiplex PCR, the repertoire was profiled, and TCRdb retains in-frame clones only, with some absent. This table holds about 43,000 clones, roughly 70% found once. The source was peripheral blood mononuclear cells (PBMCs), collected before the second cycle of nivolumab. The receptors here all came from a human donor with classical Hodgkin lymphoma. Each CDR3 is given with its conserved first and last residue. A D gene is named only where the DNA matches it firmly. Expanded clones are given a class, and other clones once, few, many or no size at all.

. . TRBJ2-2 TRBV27 TGTGCCAGCAGCCCAAAGACCTACACCGGGGAGCTGTTTTTT CASSPKTYTGELFF
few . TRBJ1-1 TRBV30 TGTGCCTGGAGTCCCGGGCCGATGGCTTTCTTT CAWSPGPMAFF
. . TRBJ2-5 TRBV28 TGTGCCAGCAGTTTTGTGGAGACCCAGTACTTC CASSFVETQYF
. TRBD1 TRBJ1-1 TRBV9 TGTGCCAGCAGCCCACGACAGGGGGCGTCTGGCACTGAAGCTTTCTTT CASSPRQGASGTEAFF
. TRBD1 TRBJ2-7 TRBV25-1 TGTGCCAGCAAAAGGGACAGCCTAGGGAACGAGCAGTACTTC CASKRDSLGNEQYF
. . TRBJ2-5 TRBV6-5 TGTGCCAGCATGTCCCGCAGCAAGACCCAGTACTTC CASMSRSKTQYF
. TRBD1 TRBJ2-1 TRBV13 TGTGCCAGCAAGACCGGGACAGGGTTCCCCAATGAGCAGTTCTTC CASKTGTGFPNEQFF
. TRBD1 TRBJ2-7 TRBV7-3 TGTGCCAGCAGCTTATATGGGGTGGGGACAGGCGCATACGAGCAGTACTTC CASSLYGVGTGAYEQYF
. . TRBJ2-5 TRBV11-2 TGTGCCAGCAGCTTCATGTGGAGAGAGACCCAGTACTTC CASSFMWRETQYF
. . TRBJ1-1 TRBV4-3 TGCGCCAGCAGCACCTATGAGGGCGAGAACACTGAAGCTTTCTTT CASSTYEGENTEAFF
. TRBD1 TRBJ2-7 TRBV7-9 TGTGCCAGCAGCTCGGACAGGGGGGACGAGCAGTACTTC CASSSDRGDEQYF
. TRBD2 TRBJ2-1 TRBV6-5 TGTGCCAGCAGTTACACTAGCGGGGGCCGTAATGAGCAGTTCTTC CASSYTSGGRNEQFF
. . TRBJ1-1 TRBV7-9 TGTGCCAGCAGCTCAAGCCCCGGACAGTCCGGGAACACTGAAGCTTTCTTT CASSSSPGQSGNTEAFF
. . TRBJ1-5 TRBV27 TGTGCCAGCAGTTTATCGGCCAGGGCTCAGCCCCAGCATTTT CASSLSARAQPQHF
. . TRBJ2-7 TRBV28 TGTGCCAGCAGAGGGATCCGAGACAGTAGTTCCTACGAGCAGTACTTC CASRGIRDSSSYEQYF
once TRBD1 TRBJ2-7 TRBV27 TGTGCCAGCAGTTTAGGGACAGGGGGACTGACCGAGCAGTACTTC CASSLGTGGLTEQYF
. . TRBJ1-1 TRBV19 TGTGCCAGTAGTATAGGCCTGGGGACTGAAGCTTTCTTT CASSIGLGTEAFF
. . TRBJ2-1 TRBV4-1 TGCGCCAGCAGCCAAGCAGGGAGCTCCTACAATGAGCAGTTCTTC CASSQAGSSYNEQFF
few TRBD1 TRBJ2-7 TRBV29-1 TGCAGCGTGAATTGGGACAGCTCCTACGAGCAGTACTTC CSVNWDSSYEQYF
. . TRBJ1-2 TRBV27 TGTGCCAGCAGTTTATCATGGCCCCTCGGCTACACCTTC CASSLSWPLGYTF
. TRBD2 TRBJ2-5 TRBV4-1 TGCGCCAGCAGCGCTAGCGGGTCCCAAGAGACCCAGTACTTC CASSASGSQETQYF
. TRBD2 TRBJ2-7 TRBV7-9 TGTGCCAGCAGCTTAGAAGGCCGGTTGGCTAGCGGGGGGGCCCAAGGGCAGTACTTC CASSLEGRLASGGAQGQYF
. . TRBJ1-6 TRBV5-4 TGTGCCAGCAGCTTAAGCTTTGGGACAAATTCACCCCTCCACTTT CASSLSFGTNSPLHF
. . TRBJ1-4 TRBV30 TGTGCCTGGAGTGTTGTTTTTGGCACGTCGGAAAAACTGTTTTTT CAWSVVFGTSEKLFF
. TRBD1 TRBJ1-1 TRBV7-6 TGTGCCAGCAGCGACGGACAGGGGATAGCTGAAGCTTTCTTT CASSDGQGIAEAFF
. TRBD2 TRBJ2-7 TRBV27 TGTGCCAGCAGTACCCGACTAGCGGGGGCCTACGAGCAGTACTTC CASSTRLAGAYEQYF
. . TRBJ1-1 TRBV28 TGTGCCAGCAGCTTAATGAACACTGAAGCTTTCTTT CASSLMNTEAFF
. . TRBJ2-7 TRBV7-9 TGTGCCAGCAGCCCCATAGTTTACGAGCAGTACTTC CASSPIVYEQYF
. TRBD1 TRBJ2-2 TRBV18 TGTGCCAGCTCACCCTCGGGACAGACTCGAACCGGGGAGCTGTTTTTT CASSPSGQTRTGELFF
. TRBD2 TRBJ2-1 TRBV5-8 TGTGCCAGCAGCCCGGGACTAGCGGGTTACAATGAGCAGTTCTTC CASSPGLAGYNEQFF
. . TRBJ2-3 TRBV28 TGTGCCAGCAGTTCCTCCCACACAGATACGCAGTATTTT CASSSSHTDTQYF
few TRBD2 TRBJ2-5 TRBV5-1 TGCGCCAGCAGCTGGGGACTAGCGGGACAAGAGACCCAGTACTTC CASSWGLAGQETQYF
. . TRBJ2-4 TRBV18 TGTGCCAGCTCACCAAGAGTATCTGGGGGAGATGACATTCAGTACTTC CASSPRVSGGDDIQYF
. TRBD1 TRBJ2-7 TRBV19 TGTGCCAGTAGTGCTACCGGGACAGGCGCCTACGAGCAGTACTTC CASSATGTGAYEQYF
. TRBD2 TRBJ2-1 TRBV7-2 TGTGCCAGCAGCTTAGTGGCTAGCGGAGGCAATGAGCAGTTCTTC CASSLVASGGNEQFF
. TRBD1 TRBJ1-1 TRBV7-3 TGTGCCAGCAGCACCGGGACAGACACTGAAGCTTTCTTT CASSTGTDTEAFF
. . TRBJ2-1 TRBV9 TGTGCCAGCAGCGTTACAGGGAGGTTCGGTGAGCAGTTCTTC CASSVTGRFGEQFF
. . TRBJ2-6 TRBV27 TGTGCCAGCAGCCTGGCCGGACTTGGTTCTGGGGCCAACGTCCTGACTTTC CASSLAGLGSGANVLTF
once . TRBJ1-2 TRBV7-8 TGTGCCAGCAGCTTAGCGGGCAGGGGACGAAACTATGGCTACACCTTC CASSLAGRGRNYGYTF
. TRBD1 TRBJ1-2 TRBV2 TGTGCCAGCAGCGAAACCGGGACAGGCAACTATGGCTACACCTTC CASSETGTGNYGYTF
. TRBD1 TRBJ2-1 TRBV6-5 TGTGCCAGCAGCAGGCTAGGGACAGGGTACAATGAGCAGTTCTTC CASSRLGTGYNEQFF
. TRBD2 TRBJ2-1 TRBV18 TGTGCCAGCTCACCACGCATGACTAGCGGGGGGGAGCAGCGTGAGCAGTTCTTC CASSPRMTSGGEQREQFF